The T cell receptor beta chain under discussion was sequenced for a study of cytomegalovirus exposure and HLA in healthy donors. CDR1 is SGHDT, CDR2 YYEEEE, per germline. This CDR3 spans 14 amino acids. A multiplex PCR was run with 60 Vbeta primers and 13 Jbeta primers. The table came from immunoSEQ multiplex PCR; TCRdb's copy has only in-frame clones and leaves some out. The sample includes around 190,000 clones, roughly 85% seen only once; the top ten take approximately 0.73%. This TCR derives from a woman aged 40 to 50 in good health and CMV-seronegative. The chain couples TRBV5-6 to TRBJ2-5; the D is unclear. TRBJ2-7 explains the end of the DNA better; the J call may be wrong. Sequencing was done on a sample of PBMCs. The CDR3 DNA is TGTGCCAGCAGCTTCGGCACTGGAGTCTACGAGCAGTACTTC. Its protein product is CASSFGTGVYEQYF.